This TCR beta chain is drawn from a study of PD-1 blockade in classical Hodgkin lymphoma. The time point denotes: newly diagnosed, previously untreated cHL patient sample. Comparators were PBMCs taken from newly diagnosed, untreated classical Hodgkin lymphoma. Turning to this clone: Its antigen is currently unknown.

TCRdb's copy holds only in-frame clones and misses some; the assay was immunoSEQ multiplex PCR. The sample yields approximately 70,000 clones, roughly 92% seen once. Study outcomes and limitations: Relapsed/refractory patients reportedly had lower baseline diversity than newly diagnosed patients. Still unresolved is the cause of the repertoire differences, which may be disease activity or prior therapy.

Trimming removed 4 bases at V and 1 base at J, with 16 bases between. There are 16 residues in the CDR3. Per the germline V gene, CDR1 is LNHDA and CDR2 is SQIVND (reference sequence). The chain is built from TRBV19 and TRBJ1-2; D gene uncertain. The origin of this receptor is a human donor with classical Hodgkin lymphoma. Sample: peripheral blood mononuclear cells (PBMCs). This chain's CDR3 is CASSTSGRLGNYGYTF. The CDR3 region has the DNA TGTGCCAGTAGTACCTCGGGGAGGCTGGGTAACTATGGCTACACCTTC.